This T cell receptor beta chain appears in the sequencing data of a study of blood T cell repertoires in COVID-19. Overall study context: Specimens from acute and convalescent COVID-19 originated in the United States, Italy and Spain. PBMCs, B-cell-depleted T cells, or T cells provided the cDNA or gDNA that made up the material.

V lost 8 bases to trimming and J lost 2 bases, with 12 bases between them. The CDR3 contains 13 residues. Germline values: CDR1 SNHLY, CDR2 FYNNEI. Original processing methods: Amplification of reference gene primers was used by the study to estimate nucleated cell counts. Profiled with immunoSEQ multiplex PCR; TCRdb holds only in-frame clones, not every one. V and J calls and clone size are those listed in that table; D and trimming were worked out from the DNA. The sample includes roughly 40,000 clones, 86% of them seen just once. The V and J genes are TRBV2 and TRBJ1-2; D remains ambiguous. The sequence derives from a man aged 35 to 55 with active COVID-19. The specimen was peripheral blood. The CDR3 reads CASLWAQNYGYTF. The CDR3 DNA sequence: TGTGCCAGCTTGTGGGCGCAGAACTATGGCTACACCTTC.